The 4 T cell receptor beta chains given below trace back to one sample, sequenced in a study of regulatory T cells in long-lasting Graves disease. Building of the TCR beta libraries involved iRepertoire HTBI primers and Arm-PCR of CDR3 regions. MiXCR, applied by TCRdb to the multiplex PCR reads, yields one record per CDR3 protein. Here the sample spans 550,000 to 700,000 distinct CDR3 sequences, 16% being singletons. As to time point: newly diagnosed GD, antithyroid drugs for less than 3 months. RNA isolated from PBMCs was used to make the TCR library. The sample was also linked to a second study, of T cells in Graves' hyperthyroidism and ophthalmopathy.

Sequenced here: peripheral blood mononuclear cells (PBMCs), sampled at new diagnosis, from a patient treated with antithyroid drugs. The receptors stem from a man between 18 and 35 years old with Graves disease.

The rearrangement joins TRBV9 to TRBJ2-7; TRBD1 matches 10 bases. V was pared by 2 bases and J by 1 base, with 6 bases of the junction left unmatched. The CDR3 has 16 amino acids. The germline CDR1 and CDR2 sequences are SGDLS and YYNGEE. CDR3 sequence: CASSVGGTGVSYEQYF. The CDR3 nucleotides are TGTGCCAGCAGCGTGGGGGGGACAGGGGTGTCCTACGAGCAGTACTTC.

This clonotype has just a few counts. The final CDR3 position lacks the conserved phenylalanine or tryptophan, pointing to a likely read error. CDR3 sequence: CASRVRGLNTEAFS. The DNA of the CDR3 is TGTGCCAGCAGAGTCCGGGGTTTGAACACTGAAGCTTTCTCT. The chain combines TRBV2 with TRBJ1-1; the D is unclear. Deletions cut 6 bases from V and 0 bases from J, with 11 bases between. Germline V gene data show CDR1 as SNHLY and CDR2 as FYNNEI. The CDR3 sequence is 14 residues long.

This clonotype appeared a few times. J is TRBJ2-1 and V is TRBV19; perhaps TRBD2 as D (5 bases). This CDR3 is 13 amino acids long. Trimming cost V 5 bases and J 5 bases, with 10 bases left between them. CDR1 and CDR2 (germline): LNHDA, SQIVND (reference sequence). CDR3 DNA: TGTGCCAGTAGTGATCCGGGAAACAATGAGCAGTTCTTC. Amino acid sequence: CASSDPGNNEQFF.

This clonotype was detected a few times. The J gene is TRBJ2-3, the V gene TRBV5-4; TRBD2 might be the D (6 bases). Germline V gene lookup returns CDR1 SGHNT and CDR2 YYREEE (reference sequence). The V end lost 4 bases, the J end lost 6 bases, and 18 bases lay between the germline ends. The CDR3 is 15 residues long. The CDR3 DNA follows: TGTGCCAGCAGCCCCGCTAGCGCGAGACGTGATACGCAGTATTTT. This gives the protein CASSPASARRDTQYF. The variable domain in full, with the rest retrieved from reference TRBV5-4 and TRBJ2-3, is ETGVTQSPTHLIKTRGQQVTLRCSSQSGHNTVSWYQQALGQGPQFIFQYYREEENGRGNFPPRFSGLQFPNYSSELNVNALELDDSALYLCASSPASARRDTQYFGPGTRLTVL.